This TCR delta chain stems from a study of γδ T cells in repeated Plasmodium falciparum infection. About the study: Donors were malaria-exposed Malian children or age- and gender-matched Australian children. Study-level points and caveats: Waves of new clonotype selection appeared after repeated controlled infections in Vdelta2-negative, largely Vdelta1+, gammadelta T cells.

With CATT, TCRdb re-called clones from the multiplex PCR reads. The table includes 75,000 to 95,000 delta-chain clones, 0.95% to 1% detected once. Vgamma9/Vdelta2+ and Vdelta2-negative gammadelta T cells were flow-sorted from PBMC for bulk sequencing. This clone was detected a few times. The antigen is undetermined. TCRdb attributes to this sequence the protein of a much larger clone, which differs from the DNA translation at residue 12; a read error is likely, and the protein displayed is translated from the DNA. Germline loops: CDR1 GEAIGNYY, CDR2 EKD. J lost 2 bases, V lost 0 bases, and 20 bases had no gene match. This CDR3 is 21 amino acids long.

This clonotype was obtained from a pool of human donors (malaria-infected and uninfected, not separated). V usage is TRDV2 and J usage is TRDJ1; 10 bases agree with TRDD3. No J gene was available from TCRdb, and it was assigned here by a germline match of the DNA. The sample comprised gamma-delta T cells from blood. DNA of the CDR3: TGTGCCTGTGACACCGTAACCCTCTGGGGGATATGCGAAACCCAGACCGATAAACTCATCTTT. Its protein is CACDTVTLWGICETQTDKLIF.